These T cell receptor beta chains were read from a single sample in a study of cytomegalovirus exposure and HLA in healthy donors. Profiling relied on immunoSEQ multiplex PCR, and the TCRdb table lists in-frame clones only, not all of them. The sample holds 150,000 or so clones, 79% seen once. The sequenced material came from PBMCs. These receptors were obtained from a man aged 25 to 40 in good health and CMV-seropositive. Each CDR3 is given with its conserved first and last residue. The order of the fields is D gene, J gene, clone size, V gene, CDR3 protein, CDR3 DNA. D genes are given only for firm matches. Not every row has a clone size; where given, it reads once, few, many or a size class.

NA	TRBJ1-5	NA	TRBV6-6	CASTKPNQPQHF	TGTGCCAGCACCAAGCCCAATCAGCCCCAGCATTTT
NA	TRBJ1-2	NA	TRBV21-1	CAGHEGSNYGYTF	TGTGCCGGGCACGAAGGATCCAACTATGGCTACACCTTC
NA	TRBJ1-1	NA	TRBV7-3	CASSRETTGRGTEAFF	TGTGCCAGCAGCCGCGAAACCACAGGCCGCGGCACTGAAGCTTTCTTT
TRBD2	TRBJ2-1	NA	TRBV29-1	CSVPGLAGFSSYNEQFF	TGCAGCGTTCCGGGACTAGCGGGTTTCAGCTCCTACAATGAGCAGTTCTTC
TRBD1	TRBJ2-1	NA	TRBV7-2	CASSTRQGGYNEQFF	TGTGCCAGCAGCACCCGACAGGGGGGCTACAATGAGCAGTTCTTC
NA	TRBJ2-3	NA	TRBV4-3	CASSQDPPRGGTDTQYF	TGCGCCAGCAGCCAAGATCCCCCCAGGGGGGGCACAGATACGCAGTATTTT
NA	TRBJ1-5	few	TRBV27	CASSPRGSLIGQPQHF	TGTGCCAGCAGTCCTAGAGGGTCACTAATCGGGCAGCCCCAGCATTTT
TRBD1	TRBJ1-3	NA	TRBV19	CASSSTTGADTIYF	TGTGCCAGTAGTAGCACAACAGGGGCGGACACCATATATTTT
NA	TRBJ2-5	NA	TRBV27	CASSLEGRETQYF	TGTGCCAGCAGTTTAGAAGGGAGGGAGACCCAGTACTTC
NA	TRBJ2-3	once	TRBV9	CASSRQAPTDTQYF	TGTGCCAGCAGCCGACAGGCCCCCACAGATACGCAGTATTTT
TRBD1	TRBJ2-3	NA	TRBV10-3	CAISDFSDRATSTDTQYF	TGTGCCATCAGCGACTTCTCAGACAGGGCCACTAGCACAGATACGCAGTATTTT
NA	TRBJ1-5	NA	TRBV7-2	CASSVQGSNQPQHF	TGTGCCAGCAGCGTGCAGGGTAGCAATCAGCCCCAGCATTTT
NA	TRBJ2-7	once	TRBV18	CASSPNPAGGSYEQYF	TGTGCCAGCTCACCAAATCCAGCGGGTGGTTCGTACGAGCAGTACTTC
NA	TRBJ2-7	NA	TRBV5-1	CASSLGRLSYEQYF	TGCGCCAGCAGCTTGGGTAGACTCTCCTACGAGCAGTACTTC
NA	TRBJ2-5	NA	TRBV30	CAWMSGNGETQYF	TGTGCCTGGATGTCAGGGAACGGGGAGACCCAGTACTTC
NA	TRBJ2-3	few	TRBV30	CAWSVPGTDTQYF	TGTGCCTGGAGTGTTCCGGGCACAGATACGCAGTATTTT
NA	TRBJ1-2	NA	TRBV4-3	CASSQDHLGGSGYTF	TGCGCCAGCAGCCAAGATCATTTGGGGGGAAGTGGCTACACCTTC
NA	TRBJ2-7	NA	TRBV29-1	CSVEAGNIQLSSYEQYF	TGCAGCGTTGAAGCAGGGAACATCCAGCTAAGCTCCTACGAGCAGTACTTC
TRBD2	TRBJ2-1	NA	TRBV19	CASSIARTSGYNEQFF	TGTGCCAGTAGTATAGCAAGGACTAGCGGTTACAATGAGCAGTTCTTC
NA	TRBJ1-4	NA	TRBV11-1	CASSLSTGNEKLFF	TGTGCCAGCAGCCTCTCGACAGGCAATGAAAAACTGTTTTTT
NA	TRBJ2-5	NA	TRBV12-5	CASGFSLEGIGETQYF	TGTGCTAGTGGTTTTAGTTTGGAGGGGATAGGGGAGACCCAGTACTTC
NA	TRBJ1-1	NA	TRBV5-4	CASSPSTVNTEAFF	TGTGCCAGCAGCCCATCGACAGTAAACACTGAAGCTTTCTTT
NA	TRBJ1-5	few	TRBV10-3	CAISDPSQPQHF	TGTGCCATCAGTGACCCCAGTCAGCCCCAGCATTTT
NA	TRBJ1-4	NA	TRBV2	CASGETGINEKLFF	TGTGCCAGCGGCGAAACAGGGATCAATGAAAAACTGTTTTTT
TRBD2	TRBJ2-1	NA	TRBV11-3	CASSSGLLAGVNNEQFF	TGTGCCAGCAGCTCCGGCCTACTAGCGGGAGTTAACAATGAGCAGTTCTTC
NA	TRBJ1-5	NA	TRBV28	CASSSSGRPQHF	TGTGCCAGCAGTTCCTCAGGGCGGCCCCAGCATTTT
NA	TRBJ2-2	NA	TRBV29-1	CSVRGKTGELFF	TGCAGCGTCCGGGGGAAAACCGGGGAGCTGTTTTTT
NA	TRBJ2-1	NA	TRBV10-2	CASSDEQLRYNEQFF	TGCGCCAGCAGTGATGAACAATTACGCTACAATGAGCAGTTCTTC
NA	TRBJ2-7	NA	TRBV28	CASNGAHSYEQYF	TGTGCCAGCAATGGAGCTCACTCCTACGAGCAGTACTTC
TRBD2	TRBJ2-3	few	TRBV25-1	CASSVAGGRTDTQYF	TGTGCCAGCTCAGTAGCGGGGGGGCGGACAGATACGCAGTATTTT
TRBD2	TRBJ2-7	NA	TRBV28	CASSRPGGSYEQYF	TGTGCCAGCAGTAGACCGGGGGGCTCCTACGAGCAGTACTTC
TRBD2	TRBJ2-3	few	TRBV6-1	CASNSGSDTDTQYF	TGTGCCAGCAATAGCGGGAGCGACACAGATACGCAGTATTTT
TRBD1	TRBJ1-5	NA	TRBV30	CAWLYVTGQLGQPQHF	TGTGCCTGGCTCTATGTTACGGGACAGCTTGGGCAGCCCCAGCATTTT